The sequence of this TCR beta chain was determined in a study of blood T cell repertoires in COVID-19. After removal of 4 bases from V and 0 bases from J, the junction contained 4 bases not matched to a gene. CDR1 LNHDA and CDR2 SQIVND come from the germline V gene (reference sequence). The CDR3 extends over 15 amino acids. The repertoire was sequenced with immunoSEQ multiplex PCR; TCRdb's copy has only in-frame clones and lacks some. The table records more than 300,000 clones, more than 70% of them present only once. The TCR comes from a woman between 45 and 60 years old with acute or convalescent COVID-19. Sequencing input: peripheral blood. This chain uses TRBV19 with TRBJ1-2; 8 bases agree with TRBD1. In DNA form, the CDR3 reads TGTGCCAGTAGTACTCAGGGGGCTACTAACTATGGCTACACCTTC. Amino acids: CASSTQGATNYGYTF.